Sequencing of this T cell receptor beta chain was carried out in a study of cytotoxic CD8 clonotypes in ibrutinib-treated CLL. Study in general: Some 24 partial and 2 complete responses; at median roughly 6 years, approximately 14 remitted, 12 progressed.

Turning to this clone: Its specificity is unknown.

Trimming left V 2 bases short and J 7 bases short, with 12 bases between. The CDR3 sequence is 14 residues long. The germline gives CDR1 GTSNPN, CDR2 SVGIG (reference sequence). Assay: immunoSEQ multiplex PCR; the TCRdb copy retains only in-frame clones and omits some. The sample records 24,000 or so clones, over 65% being singletons. Broader study findings: Clonality went up at the time of ibrutinib response, stayed stable in sustained remission, and later dropped back toward its baseline level at progression. Public clonotypes, found uncommonly, either contracted or stayed stable on treatment. Age-matched healthy donor levels were exceeded by baseline clonality, which tracked circulating CD8+ T-cell counts.

The TCR sequence derives from a human donor with chronic lymphocytic leukemia. The chain is built from TRBV30 and TRBJ1-6, with D uncertain. The sample was PBMCs, taken after 12 months of ibrutinib treatment. In nucleotides, the CDR3 is TGTGCCTGGAGTTCCGGGTCCCGGAATTCACCCCTCCACTTT. Its translation: CAWSSGSRNSPLHF.